Below are 13 T cell receptor beta chains sequenced from a single sample in a study of blood T cell repertoires in COVID-19. Clones were read by immunoSEQ multiplex PCR, and TCRdb kept only the in-frame ones, dropping some. The sample contains 320,000 or so clones, around 90% of which appear only once. Material for sequencing was PBMCs or T cells enriched from blood (not recorded which). These receptors were taken from a man between 60 and 75 years old who had recovered from COVID-19.

The chain couples TRBV24-1 to TRBJ2-1; 10 nucleotides match TRBD1. The germline V gene has CDR1 KGHDR and CDR2 SFDVKD. V shed 1 base and J 3 bases; nucleotides not matched to a gene: 11. The CDR3 spans 19 residues. CDR3 protein: CATSDFRGTGDLVYNEQFF. The CDR3 coding sequence is TGTGCCACCAGTGATTTTCGCGGGACAGGGGATCTAGTCTACAATGAGCAGTTCTTC.

This clone appeared a few times. The chain recombines TRBV20-1 with TRBJ1-2; the D gene is possibly TRBD1 (5 bases). This CDR3 is 14 amino acids long. V dropped 3 bases and J dropped 1 base, with 12 bases sitting between them. Germline V gene lookup returns CDR1 DFQATT and CDR2 SNEGSKA (reference sequence). CDR3 in amino acids: CSASLQGGNYGYTF. The CDR3 DNA reads TGCAGTGCTAGTCTGCAGGGAGGTAACTATGGCTACACCTTC.

The chain joins TRBV18 to TRBJ2-7; 7 nucleotides agree with TRBD1. The CDR3 runs 12 residues. CDR1 and CDR2 (germline): KGHSH, LQKENI. V trimming: 4 bases; J trimming: 3 bases; junction bases outside the gene matches: 0. CDR3 DNA sequence: TGTGCCAGCTCACGGGACAGCTACGAGCAGTACTTC. It specifies CASSRDSYEQYF.

The J gene is TRBJ2-7, the V gene TRBV10-3, with TRBD2 identical over 10 bases. V shed 5 bases, J shed 0 bases, and the junction held 4 bases outside the gene matches. This CDR3 comprises 15 residues. The V gene's germline CDR1 is ENHRY and CDR2 SYGVKD. CDR3 sequence reads: CAISTSSGSSYEQYF. In DNA, the CDR3 is TGTGCCATCAGTACCTCTAGCGGGAGCTCCTACGAGCAGTACTTC.

The V gene is TRBV20-1, the J gene TRBJ2-3; 12 nucleotides line up with TRBD2. Germline loops: CDR1 DFQATT, CDR2 SNEGSKA (reference sequence). The CDR3 totals 15 residues. With V trimmed by 3 bases and J by 5 bases, 6 bases remained unmatched. Here the CDR3 reads CSASRTSGTGDTQYF. The DNA for the CDR3 is TGCAGTGCTAGTCGGACTAGCGGGACGGGAGATACGCAGTATTTT.

In its sample, this clone was seen once. J is TRBJ1-5 and V is TRBV25-1; 9 bases align to TRBD1. The CDR3 is made up of 14 amino acids. Losses at the gene ends were 8 bases for V and 2 bases for J; bases not matched to a gene: 4. The germline gives CDR1 MGHDK, CDR2 SYGVNS. CDR3 loop: CASGDRAGNQPQHF. Written as DNA, the CDR3 is TGTGCCAGCGGGGACAGGGCGGGCAATCAGCCCCAGCATTTT.

The V call is TRBV19, the J call TRBJ1-6; 7 positions agree with TRBD1. Per germline, CDR1 LNHDA and CDR2 SQIVND (reference sequence). This CDR3 has 14 amino acids. After removal of 7 bases from V and 8 bases from J, the junction contained 8 bases not matched to a gene. CDR3 nucleotides: TGTGCCAGTAACCTACAGGGGTACGATTCACCCCTCCACTTT. Amino acid sequence: CASNLQGYDSPLHF.

The chain links TRBV24-1 to TRBJ2-1; tentative D call: TRBD1 (6 bases). Per germline, CDR1 KGHDR and CDR2 SFDVKD. The CDR3 covers 15 residues. V was shortened by 9 bases and J by 5 bases, with 19 bases between the two germline ends. The CDR3 DNA reads as TGTGCCACCGCCCAGACAGGAATAGTCGACAATGAGCAGTTCTTC. Translation: CATAQTGIVDNEQFF.

This chain uses TRBV6-5 with TRBJ2-1; 8 nucleotides line up with TRBD2. V was pared by 4 bases and J by 1 base, with 3 bases of the junction left unmatched. The CDR3 consists of 15 residues. The V gene's germline CDR1 is MNHEY and CDR2 SVGAGI. The CDR3 reads CASSFSGISYNEQFF. The CDR3 DNA reads as TGTGCCAGCAGTTTTAGCGGGATTTCCTACAATGAGCAGTTCTTC.

The CDR3 loop reads CASSGRTSGRDEQFF. The CDR3 bases are TGCGCCAGCAGCGGAAGGACTAGCGGGAGGGACGAGCAGTTCTTC. The chain is built from TRBV5-1 and TRBJ2-1; 15 bases align to TRBD2. Germline CDR1 is SGHRS and CDR2 is YFSETQ. V lost 4 bases, J lost 10 bases, and 6 bases stayed unmatched. The CDR3 runs to 15 residues.

This clone was seen a few times. The rearrangement links TRBV7-2 to TRBJ2-5; 10 nucleotides align to TRBD2. There are 16 residues in the CDR3. Trimming cost V 1 base and J 5 bases; bases outside gene matches: 7. Germline CDR1 SGHTA, CDR2 FQGNSA. CDR3 protein: CASSLGIAGGQETQYF. The CDR3 DNA follows: TGTGCCAGCAGCTTAGGTATAGCGGGAGGTCAGGAGACCCAGTACTTC.

The sample holds one count of this clone. The gene calls are TRBV2 and TRBJ2-2, with no clear D. V was trimmed by 6 bases and J by 4 bases, leaving 9 bases between them. The CDR3 loop spans 13 amino acids. Germline assignment: CDR1 SNHLY and CDR2 FYNNEI. CDR3 sequence: CASRVIGTGELFF. DNA for the CDR3: TGTGCCAGCAGGGTCATCGGCACCGGGGAGCTGTTTTTT.

J is TRBJ1-2 and V is TRBV11-2; D is possibly TRBD1 (5 bases). With 5 bases removed from V and 8 bases from J, the gap between germline ends came to 21 bases. The CDR3 contains 15 residues. The germline V gene encodes CDR1 SGHAT and CDR2 FQNNGV. CDR3 loop: CASSPNSGSVGGYTF. In DNA, the CDR3 is TGTGCCAGCAGCCCCAATTCAGGGTCGGTTGGCGGCTACACCTTC.